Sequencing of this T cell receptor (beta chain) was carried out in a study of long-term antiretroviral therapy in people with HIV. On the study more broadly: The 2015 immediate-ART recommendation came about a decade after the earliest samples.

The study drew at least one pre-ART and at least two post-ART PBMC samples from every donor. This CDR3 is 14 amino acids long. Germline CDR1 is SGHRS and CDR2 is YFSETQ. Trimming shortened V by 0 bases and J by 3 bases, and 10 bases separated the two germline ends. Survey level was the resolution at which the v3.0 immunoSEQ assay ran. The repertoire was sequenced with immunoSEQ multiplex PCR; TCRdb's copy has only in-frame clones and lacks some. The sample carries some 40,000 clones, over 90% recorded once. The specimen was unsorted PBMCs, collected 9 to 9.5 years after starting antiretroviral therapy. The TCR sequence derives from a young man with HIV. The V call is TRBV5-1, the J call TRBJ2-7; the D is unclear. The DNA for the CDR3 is TGCGCCAGCAGCTTGGCCGACGGCCACTACGAGCAGTACTTC. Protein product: CASSLADGHYEQYF.